This TCR beta chain was captured by sequencing in a study of identical twins. Study-wide results and limits: It was out-of-frame TCR alpha sharing in monozygotic twins that models underestimated.

Germline V gene sequence: CDR1 SGHAT, CDR2 FQNNGV. The CDR3 spans 14 residues. Trimming cost V 8 bases and J 1 base, with 12 bases left between them. TCRdb passed the 5' RACE reads through MiXCR, listing each CDR3 protein once. The sample lists 260,000 or so distinct CDR3 sequences, 6% to 8% occurring once. This clonotype was seen only a few times. Antigen: not known. These same records also appear under a second study, on yellow fever vaccine responses in identical twins.

The chain links TRBV11-2 to TRBJ2-1, with unresolved D. Sequencing was performed on CD8+ T cells sorted from blood. This TCR derives from a woman between 18 and 29 years old in good health. The CDR3 loop reads CASYAPGSYNEQFF. The CDR3 region has the DNA TGTGCCAGCTACGCCCCCGGGTCCTACAATGAGCAGTTCTTC.